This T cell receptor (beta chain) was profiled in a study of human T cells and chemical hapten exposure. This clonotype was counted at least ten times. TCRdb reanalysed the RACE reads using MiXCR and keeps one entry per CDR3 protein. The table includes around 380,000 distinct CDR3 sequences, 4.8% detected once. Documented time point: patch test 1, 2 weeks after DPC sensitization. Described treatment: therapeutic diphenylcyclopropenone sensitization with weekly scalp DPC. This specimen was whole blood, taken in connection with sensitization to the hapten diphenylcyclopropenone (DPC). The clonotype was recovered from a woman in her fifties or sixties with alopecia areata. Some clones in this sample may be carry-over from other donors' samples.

CDR3 sequence: CASSLKQGANTGELFF. In DNA, the CDR3 is TGTGCCAGCAGTTTAAAACAGGGCGCGAACACCGGGGAGCTGTTTTTT. The chain is built from TRBV27 and TRBJ2-2, with TRBD1 as a possible D gene (6 bases). The CDR3 is made up of 16 amino acids. The ends were cut back, 2 bases at V and 0 bases at J, with 10 bases in the middle. In germline, CDR1 is MNHEY, CDR2 SMNVEV (reference sequence).